A selection of T cell receptor beta chains follows, all from one sample in a study of blood T cell repertoires in COVID-19. Assay: immunoSEQ multiplex PCR; the TCRdb copy retains only in-frame clones and omits some. Of 130,000 to 150,000 clones in the sample, 84% are singletons; the top ten hold 5.5%. Sequenced input: PBMCs or T cells enriched from blood (not recorded which). All receptors come from a man aged 35-49 years with acute COVID-19. CDR3s include the opening cysteine and the closing phenylalanine or tryptophan. The order of the fields is V gene, D gene, J gene, CDR3 protein. The D gene is left open where the match is weak.

TRBV28	TRBD1	TRBJ2-1	CASSLLGQFNEQFF
TRBV30	NA	TRBJ1-1	CAGERNTEAFF
TRBV7-2	NA	TRBJ2-1	CASSLGGGGPYNEQFF
TRBV11-2	NA	TRBJ1-2	CASRKDSELTNYGYTF
TRBV6-5	TRBD1	TRBJ1-1	CASSTRQGSTEAFF
TRBV2	NA	TRBJ1-5	CASTSYSNQPQHF
TRBV27	TRBD1	TRBJ2-7	CASALLGQTLYEQYF
TRBV27	TRBD1	TRBJ2-7	CASSPTANRGEQYF
TRBV9	NA	TRBJ1-2	CASTVGDSALGGYTF
TRBV30	NA	TRBJ2-3	CAWSPGGADTQYF
TRBV11-2	TRBD1	TRBJ2-7	CASSSDRAFSYEQYF
TRBV7-2	TRBD2	TRBJ2-3	CASSLNGGAPDTQYF
TRBV4-2	NA	TRBJ1-2	CASSQEPDRPNYGYTF
TRBV6-5	TRBD1	TRBJ1-1	CASSYNQGAEAFF
TRBV6-5	TRBD1	TRBJ1-5	CASRATGVQPQHF
TRBV6-6	NA	TRBJ1-1	CASTRGQTLNTEAFF
TRBV6-5	TRBD2	TRBJ2-7	CASRVGGPSYEQYF
TRBV7-6	NA	TRBJ1-1	CASSLITEAFF
TRBV5-1	TRBD2	TRBJ2-3	CASTKRLAGEGTDTQYF
TRBV30	TRBD1	TRBJ2-7	CAWSRTGVWQYF
TRBV5-1	NA	TRBJ2-5	CASSLGGQETQYF
TRBV28	NA	TRBJ2-7	CASSPPWRRTSSYEQYF